The 31 T cell receptor beta chains in this list originate from one sample, sequenced in a study of T cell responses to AZD1222 COVID-19 vaccine. Sequenced by immunoSEQ multiplex PCR; TCRdb stores in-frame clones only, minus some. The sample gives 78,000 or so clones, approximately 88% of which show up once; about a fifth is in the top ten. Here the sequenced sample was peripheral blood, taken on day 0 of AZD1222 vaccination. The receptors derive from an adult in good health.

This chain uses TRBV14 with TRBJ1-1; D is unresolved. Per germline, CDR1 SGHDN and CDR2 FVKESK. This CDR3 contains 17 residues. With 4 bases removed from V and 0 bases from J, the gap between germline ends came to 18 bases. CDR3 sequence (DNA): TGTGCCAGCAGCCCGAGGTACTCGGATTTCATGAACACTGAAGCTTTCTTT. It is translated as CASSPRYSDFMNTEAFF.

V is TRBV7-8 and J is TRBJ2-7, with 10 bases fitting TRBD1. The CDR3 is made up of 14 amino acids. Losses at the gene ends were 5 bases for V and 6 bases for J; bases not matched to a gene: 7. Per the germline V gene, CDR1 is SGHVS and CDR2 is FQNEAQ. CDR3 DNA sequence: TGTGCCAGCAGCCCCGACAGGGGGCTGGCCGAGCAGTACTTC. Protein product: CASSPDRGLAEQYF.

This chain joins TRBV5-8 and TRBJ2-5; D ambiguous. The CDR3 consists of 13 residues. CDR1 and CDR2 from the germline V gene are SGHTS and YDEGEE. Trimming left V 2 bases short and J 7 bases short, with 12 bases between. CDR3 in amino acids: CASSFSRSGTQYF. CDR3 bases: TGTGCCAGCAGCTTTTCGCGATCGGGGACCCAGTACTTC.

V is TRBV7-9 and J is TRBJ1-5, with 7 bases fitting TRBD1. The CDR3 totals 12 residues. The trim removed 8 bases at V and 3 bases at J, leaving 1 base unmatched. Germline-derived CDR1 and CDR2 are SEHNR and FQNEAQ (reference sequence). The CDR3, as DNA: TGTGCCAGCGGGACAGCCAATCAGCCCCAGCATTTT. This encodes CASGTANQPQHF.

V gene TRBV28 combines with J gene TRBJ1-2; the D is unclear. CDR1 and CDR2 (germline): MDHEN, SYDVKM. This CDR3 region has 13 residues. V lost 6 bases and J 1 base, leaving 9 bases between the germline ends. The CDR3, as DNA: TGTGCCAGCAGAGAGATTAATAACTATGGCTACACCTTC. Protein product: CASREINNYGYTF.

The gene calls are TRBV4-2 and TRBJ2-3, with 10 bases identical to TRBD1. This CDR3 contains 16 residues. The germline CDR1 and CDR2 sequences are LGHNA and YNFKEQ. Trimming at V came to 1 base and at J to 3 bases, leaving 4 bases not matched to a gene. CDR3 nucleotide sequence: TGTGCCAGCAGCCAAGTACAGGGACAGGGGACAGATACGCAGTATTTT. Residues: CASSQVQGQGTDTQYF.

This clone was observed a handful of times. The chain combines TRBV10-1 with TRBJ2-3; TRBD2 agrees at 11 bases. CDR1 and CDR2 from the germline V gene are WNHNN and SYGVQD (reference sequence). V shed 8 bases, J shed 8 bases, and the junction held 6 bases outside the gene matches. The length of the CDR3 is 13 residues. CDR3 region: CASSTSGAGTQYF. CDR3 sequence (DNA): TGCGCCAGCTCGACTAGCGGGGCAGGTACGCAGTATTTT.

The V call is TRBV6-6, the J call TRBJ2-2; D call uncertain. The CDR3 extends over 16 amino acids. V was pared by 5 bases and J by 4 bases, with 17 bases between. The V gene's germline CDR1 is MNHNY and CDR2 SVGAGI (reference sequence). The chain's CDR3 is CASSRPRIESTGELFF. DNA for the CDR3: TGTGCCAGCAGTCGACCCAGGATAGAGAGCACCGGGGAGCTGTTTTTT.

The CDR3 DNA follows: TGTGCCAGCAGCTCAGAGTTAGGAGAGACCCAGTACTTC. Translation: CASSSELGETQYF. This sequence joins TRBV13 and TRBJ2-5, with D unresolved. Germline loops: CDR1 PRHDT, CDR2 FYEKMQ (reference sequence). V was clipped by 4 bases and J by 4 bases, with 10 bases between them. The CDR3 covers 13 residues.

This clone was detected only a few times. The V gene is TRBV27, the J gene TRBJ2-7, with 8 bases identical to TRBD1. The CDR3 totals 16 residues. Germline trimming cut 5 bases from V and 6 bases from J; bases unmatched to any gene: 15. Germline lookup yields CDR1 MNHEY and CDR2 SMNVEV (reference sequence). The CDR3 here is CASSPGTGSPVVEQYF. The CDR3 DNA follows: TGTGCCAGCAGTCCCGGGACAGGTTCCCCAGTTGTCGAGCAGTACTTC.

The rearrangement uses TRBV7-2 and TRBJ1-1, with D unresolved. V shed 3 bases and J shed 4 bases, with 15 bases lying between them. Germline CDR1 and CDR2: SGHTA and FQGNSA. There are 15 residues in the CDR3. In nucleotides, the CDR3 is TGTGCCAGCAGCTTCCAAGGGATGTGGGGCACTGAAGCTTTCTTT. Translated, it gives CASSFQGMWGTEAFF.

This chain connects TRBV11-2 to TRBJ2-2, with a tentative D call TRBD1 (6 bases). Germline V CDR1 and CDR2: SGHAT, FQNNGV. This CDR3 region has 16 residues. The V and J ends lost 1 base and 0 bases respectively, with 9 bases between them. The CDR3 DNA follows: TGTGCCAGCAGCTTAGCTTGGGGGCCGAACACCGGGGAGCTGTTTTTT. It specifies CASSLAWGPNTGELFF.

The CDR3 sequence: CASSGPGQSNNEQFF. CDR3 DNA sequence: TGTGCCAGCAGCGGCCCGGGACAGAGCAACAATGAGCAGTTCTTC. The J gene is TRBJ2-1, the V gene TRBV9; 7 bases are shared with TRBD1. Germline-derived CDR1 and CDR2 are SGDLS and YYNGEE. The CDR3 is 15 amino acids. Trimming removed 3 bases from V and 5 bases from J; junction bases left unmatched: 8.

This chain uses TRBV2 with TRBJ2-7; no clear D. V lost 4 bases, J lost 2 bases, and 6 bases lay in between. The CDR3 runs 12 residues. In germline, CDR1 is SNHLY, CDR2 FYNNEI. The CDR3 reads CASSAYTYEQYF. The CDR3 DNA is TGTGCCAGCAGTGCCTACACCTACGAGCAGTACTTC. Together with reference TRBV2 and TRBJ2-7, the CDR3 gives the full variable domain: EPEVTQTPSHQVTQMGQEVILRCVPISNHLYFYWYRQILGQKVEFLVSFYNNEISEKSEIFDDQFSVERPDGSNFTLKIRSTKLEDSAMYFCASSAYTYEQYFGPGTRLTVT.

The J gene is TRBJ2-3, the V gene TRBV4-3; D gene uncertain. The CDR3 has 14 residues. Per germline, CDR1 LGHNA and CDR2 YSLEER. Trimming removed 0 bases at V and 2 bases at J, with 6 bases between. CDR3 DNA sequence: TGCGCCAGCAGCCAAGAAGGGTTCACAGATACGCAGTATTTT. Residues: CASSQEGFTDTQYF.

The chain has TRBV4-3 and TRBJ1-2; 7 nucleotides match TRBD1. The V segment lost 1 base and the J segment 3 bases; nucleotides outside the gene matches: 5. Germline CDR1 is LGHNA and CDR2 is YSLEER. The CDR3 contains 15 residues. The CDR3 region has the DNA TGCGCCAGCAGCCAAGGGTGGCAGGGGGACTATGGCTACACCTTC. This encodes CASSQGWQGDYGYTF.

This clone was observed a single time. The J gene is TRBJ2-6, the V gene TRBV18; no reliable D call. The CDR3 is made up of 14 amino acids. CDR1 and CDR2 from the germline V gene are KGHSH and LQKENI. The V and J ends lost 3 bases and 2 bases respectively, with 5 bases between them. The CDR3 spells CASSPEPGANVLTF. CDR3 sequence (DNA): TGTGCCAGCTCACCGGAACCTGGGGCCAACGTCCTGACTTTC.

The rearrangement joins TRBV5-1 to TRBJ1-2, with D possibly matching TRBD1 (5 bases). The CDR3 has 14 amino acids. V was trimmed by 0 bases and J by 9 bases, leaving 15 bases between them. The germline CDR1 and CDR2 sequences are SGHRS and YFSETQ. The CDR3 DNA is TGCGCCAGCAGCTTGGGGGTGAGGGACTCGCGCTACACCTTC. The encoded protein is CASSLGVRDSRYTF. The whole variable domain, filled in from reference TRBV5-1 and TRBJ1-2, reads KAGVTQTPRYLIKTRGQQVTLSCSPISGHRSVSWYQQTPGQGLQFLFEYFSETQRNKGNFPGRFSGRQFSNSRSEMNVSTLELGDSALYLCASSLGVRDSRYTFGSGTRLTVV.

V usage is TRBV3-1 (or the pseudogene TRBV3-2) and J usage is TRBJ1-5; D remains unclear. The germline gives CDR1 LGHDT, CDR2 YNNKEL (reference sequence). The germline V and J ends were trimmed by 4 bases and 7 bases, with 17 bases remaining between them. The length of the CDR3 is 15 residues. The CDR3 region has the DNA TGTGCCAGCAGCCTGTCCCGGCAGCATCACCAGCCCCAGCATTTT. This sequence encodes CASSLSRQHHQPQHF.

The chain joins TRBV7-9 to TRBJ2-5; 12 bases align to TRBD2. After removal of 5 bases from V and 5 bases from J, the junction contained 9 bases not matched to a gene. The CDR3 is 16 amino acids. CDR1 is SEHNR, CDR2 FQNEAQ, per germline (reference sequence). This CDR3 is CASSPPLAGGRETQYF. CDR3 sequence (DNA): TGTGCCAGCAGCCCCCCACTAGCGGGAGGTCGGGAGACCCAGTACTTC.

This clone appeared a single time. The rearrangement joins TRBV7-3 to TRBJ2-5; either TRBD1 or TRBD2 may supply D (5 bases each). V was clipped by 2 bases and J by 5 bases, with 21 bases between them. Germline V CDR1 and CDR2: SGHTA, FQGTGA. The CDR3 consists of 17 residues. The CDR3 sequence is CASSLGPPGSGGETQYF. CDR3 sequence (DNA): TGTGCCAGCAGCTTAGGACCCCCAGGGTCGGGCGGGGAGACCCAGTACTTC. Full variable domain (missing parts from reference TRBV7-3 and TRBJ2-5): GAGVSQTPSNKVTEKGKYVELRCDPISGHTALYWYRQSLGQGPEFLIYFQGTGAADDSGLPNDRFFAVRPEGSVSTLKIQRTERGDSAVYLCASSLGPPGSGGETQYFGPGTRLLVL.

The genes are TRBV19 and TRBJ2-1, with D tentatively TRBD2 (6 bases). Trimming cost V 4 bases and J 0 bases, with 10 bases left between them. The CDR3 has 15 amino acids. Germline CDR1 is LNHDA and CDR2 is SQIVND (reference sequence). In DNA form, the CDR3 reads TGTGCCAGTAGTACGGGACTGTACTCCTACAATGAGCAGTTCTTC. It encodes CASSTGLYSYNEQFF.

The V gene is TRBV27, the J gene TRBJ2-7; no definite D call. V gave up 5 bases and J gave up 3 bases, with 11 bases separating them. The CDR3 extends over 13 amino acids. CDR1 and CDR2 (germline): MNHEY, SMNVEV (reference sequence). The CDR3 bases are TGTGCCAGCAGTATGTCGACATTCTACGAGCAGTACTTC. This gives the protein CASSMSTFYEQYF.

J is TRBJ1-6 and V is TRBV7-2, with a possible D match to TRBD1 (6 bases). Germline CDR1 is SGHTA and CDR2 is FQGNSA. CDR3 length: 14 amino acids. Trimming removed 5 bases from V and 6 bases from J, with 11 bases in between. The CDR3 reads CASSPKGGNSPLHF. CDR3 nucleotide sequence: TGTGCCAGCAGCCCAAAGGGGGGTAATTCACCCCTCCACTTT.

V is TRBV27 and J is TRBJ1-2; D uncertain. V lost 0 bases to trimming and J lost 4 bases, with 6 bases between them. Germline V lookup: CDR1 MNHEY, CDR2 SMNVEV (reference sequence). This CDR3 is 13 amino acids long. CDR3 loop: CASSLSMAYGYTF. CDR3 sequence (DNA): TGTGCCAGCAGTTTATCGATGGCCTATGGCTACACCTTC.

The chain is built from TRBV27 and TRBJ2-6; D is undetermined. In germline, CDR1 is MNHEY, CDR2 SMNVEV (reference sequence). This CDR3 is built from 15 residues. Trimming removed 2 bases at V and 0 bases at J, with 5 bases between. This CDR3 is CASSLSRSGANVLTF. The CDR3, as DNA: TGTGCCAGCAGTTTAAGTCGCTCTGGGGCCAACGTCCTGACTTTC.

This sequence joins TRBV6-2 or TRBV6-3 and TRBJ1-1, with TRBD1 matching over 7 bases. J lost 6 bases, V lost 4 bases, and 5 bases had no gene match. CDR3 length: 13 residues. Germline V gene data show CDR1 as MNHEY and CDR2 as SVGEGT. CDR3 nucleotides: TGTGCCAGCAGTTTGACAGGGCCCGCTGAAGCTTTCTTT. Its protein product is CASSLTGPAEAFF.

This clone was seen only once. V usage is TRBV9 and J usage is TRBJ1-6, with D perhaps TRBD1 (6 bases). V lost 0 bases and J 10 bases, leaving 11 bases between the germline ends. Germline assignment: CDR1 SGDLS and CDR2 YYNGEE. This CDR3 spans 14 amino acids. The CDR3: CASSVDRVLSPLHF. The CDR3 region has the DNA TGTGCCAGCAGCGTAGACAGGGTTCTGTCACCCCTCCACTTT.

This clone was picked up a small number of times. This rearrangement joins TRBV3-1 (or the pseudogene TRBV3-2) to TRBJ2-1, with D tentatively TRBD2 (6 bases). Germline lookup yields CDR1 LGHDT and CDR2 YNNKEL (reference sequence). V was cut by 0 bases and J by 4 bases, with 16 bases left in between. The CDR3 has 17 residues. CDR3 region: CASSQDGVGGAYNEQFF. CDR3 nucleotide sequence: TGTGCCAGCAGCCAAGACGGGGTTGGCGGGGCTTACAATGAGCAGTTCTTC.

V and J are TRBV30 and TRBJ2-7; D remains ambiguous. CDR3 size: 14 residues. Germline V gene sequence: CDR1 GTSNPN, CDR2 SVGIG (reference sequence). The ends were cut back, 3 bases at V and 2 bases at J, with 14 bases in the middle. The CDR3 DNA is TGTGCCTGGAGCGGCTCAGGTGATGCCTACGAGCAGTACTTC. It specifies CAWSGSGDAYEQYF.

The chain links TRBV3-1 (or the pseudogene TRBV3-2) to TRBJ1-2; no definite D call. The germline CDR1 and CDR2 sequences are LGHDT and YNNKEL (reference sequence). The germline V and J ends were trimmed by 4 bases and 6 bases, with 18 bases remaining between them. CDR3 length equals 15 residues. As DNA, the CDR3 is TGTGCCAGCAGCCCGAGCACACTGAGGGTGGATGGCTACACCTTC. It specifies CASSPSTLRVDGYTF.